This passage covers 8 T cell receptor beta chains from one sample sequenced in a study of blood T cell repertoires in COVID-19. TCRdb's table, derived via immunoSEQ multiplex PCR, lists solely in-frame clones and lacks some. The repertoire consists of 240,000 or so clones, with 75% to 90% occurring once and the leading ten covering roughly 8.6%. Material: PBMCs or T cells enriched from blood (not recorded which). These receptors all stem from a man in his forties or fifties who had recovered from COVID-19.

The rearrangement links TRBV11-2 to TRBJ1-2; the match to TRBD1 covers 7 bases. CDR3 size: 15 residues. CDR1 and CDR2 from the germline V gene are SGHAT and FQNNGV. Trimming took 4 bases from V and 1 from J; bases not matched to a gene: 6. For the CDR3, the DNA is TGTGCCAGCAGCTCGACAGGGAGAAATAACTATGGCTACACCTTC. This translates into CASSSTGRNNYGYTF.

V is TRBV4-2 and J is TRBJ1-2; 7 bases are a match to TRBD1. Germline CDR1 reads LGHNA; CDR2 reads YNFKEQ. The CDR3 covers 14 residues. V trimming: 3 bases; J trimming: 7 bases; junction bases outside the gene matches: 8. The CDR3 loop is CASSQTTGISGYTF. The DNA of the CDR3 is TGTGCCAGCAGCCAGACGACAGGGATCTCTGGCTACACCTTC.

The genes are TRBV5-6 and TRBJ2-3; perhaps TRBD2 as D (5 bases). Germline CDR1 SGHDT, CDR2 YYEEEE. The CDR3 has 13 residues. The V end was cut by 0 bases, the J end by 3 bases, with 5 bases between. DNA of the CDR3: TGTGCCAGCAGCTTGGGGAGGACAGATACGCAGTATTTT. Its translation is CASSLGRTDTQYF.

The chain couples TRBV5-1 to TRBJ2-7, with D maybe TRBD1 (6 bases). The germline V gene encodes CDR1 SGHRS and CDR2 YFSETQ. The V gene lost 2 bases and the J gene lost 3 bases, with 12 bases spanning the gap. The CDR3 loop spans 14 amino acids. The CDR3 nucleotides are TGCGCCAGCAGCTTAGGGGACACCCTCTACGAGCAGTACTTC. Protein product: CASSLGDTLYEQYF. The whole variable domain, remainder taken from reference TRBV5-1 and TRBJ2-7, is KAGVTQTPRYLIKTRGQQVTLSCSPISGHRSVSWYQQTPGQGLQFLFEYFSETQRNKGNFPGRFSGRQFSNSRSEMNVSTLELGDSALYLCASSLGDTLYEQYFGPGTRLTVT.

The J gene is TRBJ2-7, the V gene TRBV7-2; 7 nucleotides align to TRBD2. CDR1 is SGHTA, CDR2 FQGNSA, per germline. After removal of 5 bases from V and 5 bases from J, the junction contained 12 bases not matched to a gene. This CDR3 region has 15 residues. The CDR3 sequence is CASSTRGGSNDEQYF. The CDR3 nucleotides read TGTGCCAGCAGCACTCGGGGCGGGAGTAATGACGAGCAGTACTTC.

The rearrangement joins TRBV6-5 to TRBJ2-7; no clear D gene. Trimming pared 0 bases from V and 0 bases from J, leaving 12 bases between. CDR3 length: 16 amino acids. Germline values: CDR1 MNHEY, CDR2 SVGAGI. The CDR3 nucleotides are TGTGCCAGCAGTTACTCGCGCAGGCAATTCTCCTACGAGCAGTACTTC. Residues: CASSYSRRQFSYEQYF.

The chain uses TRBV29-1 and TRBJ1-3; D is possibly TRBD1 (5 bases). This CDR3 has 9 amino acids. The germline gives CDR1 SQVTM, CDR2 ANQGSEA. CDR3 in DNA: TGCACCTCCGGGGGCACCATATATTTT. This encodes CTSGGTIYF.

DNA for the CDR3: TGTGCCAGCAGCTTAGGGTCTATGGGAGCTAACTATGGCTACACCTTC. The encoded protein is CASSLGSMGANYGYTF. The chain uses TRBV7-2 and TRBJ1-2; D uncertain. Per germline, CDR1 SGHTA and CDR2 FQGNSA. Trimming shortened V by 1 base and J by 0 bases, and 12 bases separated the two germline ends. This CDR3 has 16 residues.